One sample yielded the 28 T cell receptor beta chains listed below, sequenced in a study of cytomegalovirus exposure and HLA in healthy donors. In the PCR, 60 Vbeta and 13 Jbeta primers were used. Assay: immunoSEQ multiplex PCR; the TCRdb copy retains only in-frame clones and omits some. The sample consists of approximately 110,000 clones, about 74% of them appearing once. Input material: PBMCs. The receptors stem from a woman aged 50 to 60 in good health and CMV-seropositive.

This chain connects TRBV10-2 to TRBJ2-5; maybe TRBD2 (6 bases). Germline values: CDR1 WSHSY, CDR2 SAAADI. V was clipped by 3 bases and J by 4 bases, with 12 bases between them. This CDR3 comprises 14 residues. The CDR3 region is CASSDQGGRETQYF. The CDR3 DNA reads TGCGCCAGCAGTGACCAGGGAGGTCGAGAGACCCAGTACTTC.

The chain employs TRBV4-3 and TRBJ1-2, with D perhaps matching TRBD1 (5 bases). The CDR3 consists of 15 residues. Germline V gene data show CDR1 as LGHNA and CDR2 as YSLEER. Trimming cost V 1 base and J 3 bases, with 12 bases left between them. CDR3 nucleotide sequence: TGCGCCAGCAGCCAAGCGATGGGGGGTGACTATGGCTACACCTTC. Translation: CASSQAMGGDYGYTF.

This clone is a singleton in its sample. V is TRBV12-5 and J is TRBJ2-7; 7 positions match TRBD1. The CDR3 covers 18 residues. The ends lost 0 bases at V and 0 bases at J; junction bases unmatched: 11. Germline values: CDR1 LGHNT, CDR2 FRNRAP. This CDR3 is CASGLVLGGRESSYEQYF. CDR3 nucleotides: TGTGCTAGTGGTTTGGTACTAGGGGGCAGGGAAAGCTCCTACGAGCAGTACTTC. Looking up the rest from reference TRBV12-5 and TRBJ2-7 gives the full variable domain: DARVTQTPRHKVTEMGQEVTMRCQPILGHNTVFWYRQTMMQGLELLAYFRNRAPLDDSGMPKDRFSAEMPDATLATLKIQPSEPRDSAVYFCASGLVLGGRESSYEQYFGPGTRLTVT.

The chain joins TRBV6-6 to TRBJ2-1; the D gene is possibly TRBD2 (6 bases). CDR1 and CDR2 from the germline V gene are MNHNY and SVGAGI (reference sequence). Trimming pared 2 bases from V and 1 base from J, leaving 9 bases between. The CDR3 totals 15 residues. As DNA, the CDR3 is TGTGCCAGCAGTTACGGCGGGGTTTCCTACAATGAGCAGTTCTTC. It specifies CASSYGGVSYNEQFF.

The chain joins TRBV10-2 to TRBJ2-5, with a tentative D call TRBD1 (5 bases). The CDR3 length is 12 residues. Germline CDR1 WSHSY, CDR2 SAAADI. The V end lost 8 bases, the J end lost 2 bases, and 9 bases lay between the germline ends. Here the CDR3 DNA reads TGCGCCAGCGGTGCAGGGCAAGAGACCCAGTACTTC. Translating gives CASGAGQETQYF.

This clone was counted a single time. CDR3 coding DNA: TGTGCCAGCAGCCGTTGGGGACAGGGCTATGGCTACACCTTC. Its protein is CASSRWGQGYGYTF. This sequence joins TRBV28 and TRBJ1-2, with 9 positions matching TRBD1. V dropped 6 bases and J dropped 4; count of bases not matched to a gene: 6. The CDR3 is 14 residues long. Per the germline V gene, CDR1 is MDHEN and CDR2 is SYDVKM.

The rearrangement uses TRBV4-2 and TRBJ2-1; 7 bases match TRBD2. Per germline, CDR1 LGHNA and CDR2 YNFKEQ. The V segment lost 4 bases and the J segment 3 bases; nucleotides outside the gene matches: 3. This CDR3 region has 14 residues. The DNA of the CDR3 is TGTGCCAGCAGCCGGGCTAGCGGCTACAATGAGCAGTTCTTC. It specifies CASSRASGYNEQFF.

The J gene is TRBJ1-4, the V gene TRBV6-5, with TRBD1 matching 10 bases. V shed 4 bases and J 5 bases; nucleotides not matched to a gene: 4. The germline gives CDR1 MNHEY, CDR2 SVGAGI. This CDR3 contains 15 residues. The CDR3 bases are TGTGCCAGCAGTTTTTGGACAGGGGGAAATGAAAAACTGTTTTTT. Encoded protein: CASSFWTGGNEKLFF.

V and J are TRBV9 and TRBJ2-3; D is unresolved. V was cut by 4 bases and J by 2 bases, with 5 bases left in between. This CDR3 contains 12 residues. Germline CDR1 and CDR2: SGDLS and YYNGEE. This CDR3 is CASSSTTDTQYF. For the CDR3, the DNA is TGTGCCAGCAGCTCTACCACAGATACGCAGTATTTT.

This clone was recorded a few times. This rearrangement joins TRBV29-1 to TRBJ2-5, with D perhaps TRBD2 (5 bases). Germline V gives CDR1 SQVTM, CDR2 ANQGSEA. Trimming shortened V by 5 bases and J by 1 base, and 11 bases separated the two germline ends. CDR3 length: 13 amino acids. CDR3 sequence reads: CSVSFGVQETQYF. CDR3 nucleotides: TGCAGCGTTTCTTTCGGGGTCCAAGAGACCCAGTACTTC.

The V call is TRBV5-1, the J call TRBJ2-2; no definite D call. Trimming stripped 0 bases from V and 2 bases from J, with 11 bases between. The CDR3 runs to 16 residues. CDR1 and CDR2 from the germline V gene are SGHRS and YFSETQ. CDR3 DNA: TGCGCCAGCAGCTTGGTTCAGGCCCTTAACACCGGGGAGCTGTTTTTT. Residues: CASSLVQALNTGELFF.

The CDR3 loop reads CASNVGTGYSYEQYF. In nucleotides, the CDR3 is TGTGCCAGCAACGTTGGGACAGGGTACTCCTACGAGCAGTACTTC. The chain employs TRBV6-1 and TRBJ2-7, with 9 nucleotides matching TRBD1. This CDR3 contains 15 residues. V was clipped by 7 bases and J by 0 bases; unmatched bases: 7. Germline V CDR1 and CDR2: MNHNS, SASEGT.

The CDR3 nucleotides read TGTGCCAGCAGCTTAATGACTGAGGAAAAACTGTTTTTT. Its translation is CASSLMTEEKLFF. The V gene is TRBV5-6, the J gene TRBJ1-4; D unclear. Germline V gene sequence: CDR1 SGHDT, CDR2 YYEEEE. This CDR3 has 13 amino acids. V lost 2 bases and J 8 bases, leaving 10 bases between the germline ends.

The chain carries TRBV7-2 and TRBJ2-5; tentative D call: TRBD1 (6 bases). The V gene's germline CDR1 is SGHTA and CDR2 FQGNSA. CDR3 length: 17 residues. Between the trimmed V and J ends, which lost 4 bases and 2 bases, there was a span of 20 bases. CDR3 protein: CASSSVTAGETQETQYF. CDR3 DNA sequence: TGTGCCAGCAGCTCAGTCACGGCAGGGGAAACTCAAGAGACCCAGTACTTC.

The genes are TRBV27 and TRBJ1-1; 9 bases are a match to TRBD1. V was pared by 8 bases and J by 10 bases, with 5 bases of the junction left unmatched. The CDR3 runs to 11 residues. Germline V CDR1 and CDR2: MNHEY, SMNVEV (reference sequence). The CDR3 nucleotides are TGTGCCAGCCGGACAGGGGTGATAGCTTTCTTT. Residues: CASRTGVIAFF.

The V and J genes are TRBV2 and TRBJ1-4; perhaps TRBD1 as D (5 bases). The CDR3 is 13 residues long. CDR1 SNHLY and CDR2 FYNNEI come from the germline V gene. Between the trimmed V and J ends, which lost 8 bases and 7 bases, there was a span of 14 bases. This chain's CDR3 is CASGAVPSEKLFF. CDR3 in DNA: TGTGCCAGCGGGGCCGTCCCGAGTGAAAAACTGTTTTTT.

The rearrangement joins TRBV2 to TRBJ1-1, with a possible D match to TRBD1 (5 bases). Trimming took off 5 bases at V and 1 base at J, with 8 bases between the two ends. Germline lookup yields CDR1 SNHLY and CDR2 FYNNEI. The length of the CDR3 is 13 residues. The CDR3 DNA reads as TGTGCCAGCAGTCCACAGGAGAACACTGAAGCTTTCTTT. It yields the protein CASSPQENTEAFF.

The chain couples TRBV9 to TRBJ1-1; D is undetermined. The V end was cut by 1 base, the J end by 1 base, with 5 bases between. In germline, CDR1 is SGDLS, CDR2 YYNGEE. The CDR3 loop spans 13 amino acids. The chain's CDR3 is CASSVNRNTEAFF. The CDR3 coding sequence is TGTGCCAGCAGCGTAAACAGGAACACTGAAGCTTTCTTT.

The chain combines TRBV11-2 with TRBJ2-3; TRBD2 aligns across 12 bases. The CDR3 totals 15 residues. With 5 bases clipped from V and 3 bases from J, the junction kept 3 bases outside the gene matches. Germline CDR1 SGHAT, CDR2 FQNNGV. The DNA of the CDR3 is TGTGCCAGCAGCCGGCTAGCGGGGGGGACAGATACGCAGTATTTT. This gives the protein CASSRLAGGTDTQYF.

This chain uses TRBV7-9 with TRBJ1-4; TRBD1 agrees at 7 bases. J was trimmed by 0 bases and V by 4 bases; bases with no gene match: 2. The length of the CDR3 is 15 residues. Germline loops: CDR1 SEHNR, CDR2 FQNEAQ (reference sequence). The CDR3 protein is CASSSGQATNEKLFF. The CDR3, as DNA: TGTGCCAGCAGCTCCGGACAGGCAACTAATGAAAAACTGTTTTTT.

In its sample, this clone was seen many times. CDR3 nucleotide sequence: TGCGCCAGCAGCTTGGTACAGTATTCCTACGAGCAGTACTTC. Its protein product is CASSLVQYSYEQYF. V and J are TRBV5-1 and TRBJ2-7; D gene ambiguous. V was cut by 0 bases and J by 1 base, with 8 bases left in between. This CDR3 spans 14 amino acids. CDR1 is SGHRS and CDR2 is YFSETQ in the germline V gene.

The V gene is TRBV5-1, the J gene TRBJ1-2, with D hard to call. Germline values: CDR1 SGHRS, CDR2 YFSETQ. Trimming left V 0 bases short and J 5 bases short, with 8 bases between. This CDR3 spans 13 amino acids. CDR3 loop: CASSLGAMYGYTF. The CDR3 DNA follows: TGCGCCAGCAGCTTGGGGGCTATGTATGGCTACACCTTC.

As regards this clone: Other DNA sequences in the same sample also yield this CDR3. V gene TRBV20-1 combines with J gene TRBJ2-7; D remains unclear. CDR1 and CDR2 (germline): DFQATT, SNEGSKA (reference sequence). This CDR3 spans 11 amino acids. Trimming left V 0 bases short and J 4 bases short, with 4 bases between. This CDR3 is CSARDQYEQYF. In nucleotides, the CDR3 is TGCAGTGCTAGAGATCAATACGAGCAGTACTTC.

The CDR3 loop is CASSVRTGGAGGELFF. The CDR3 DNA follows: TGCGCCAGCAGCGTACGGACAGGGGGCGCGGGCGGGGAGCTGTTTTTT. The chain links TRBV5-1 to TRBJ2-2, with 11 bases that match TRBD1. Germline V gene data show CDR1 as SGHRS and CDR2 as YFSETQ. The V segment lost 4 bases and the J segment 7 bases; nucleotides outside the gene matches: 9. CDR3 length equals 16 residues. Full variable domain (remainder filled in from reference TRBV5-1 and TRBJ2-2): KAGVTQTPRYLIKTRGQQVTLSCSPISGHRSVSWYQQTPGQGLQFLFEYFSETQRNKGNFPGRFSGRQFSNSRSEMNVSTLELGDSALYLCASSVRTGGAGGELFFGEGSRLTVL.

The chain links TRBV2 to TRBJ1-6, with 7 nucleotides matching TRBD1. The J segment lost 9 bases and the V segment lost 7 bases, leaving 6 bases of the junction unmatched. This CDR3 contains 13 residues. Germline-derived CDR1 and CDR2 are SNHLY and FYNNEI. CDR3 sequence: CASMGQGGSPLHF. The DNA for the CDR3 is TGTGCCAGCATGGGGCAGGGGGGTTCACCCCTCCACTTT.

The chain combines TRBV6-1 with TRBJ2-6; D is ambiguous. Germline assignment: CDR1 MNHNS and CDR2 SASEGT. CDR3 length equals 14 residues. The V gene lost 8 bases and the J gene lost 0 bases, with 8 bases spanning the gap. CDR3 coding DNA: TGTGCCAGCTGCGATCACTCTGGGGCCAACGTCCTGACTTTC. Translation gives CASCDHSGANVLTF.

The chain links TRBV7-3 to TRBJ2-3; D is perhaps TRBD2 (6 bases). V was trimmed by 6 bases and J by 1 base, leaving 11 bases between them. The germline V gene has CDR1 SGHTA and CDR2 FQGTGA. The CDR3 spans 14 residues. The CDR3 loop reads CASSSGEGTDTQYF. The CDR3 nucleotides are TGTGCCAGCAGTTCCGGGGAGGGCACAGATACGCAGTATTTT. The entire variable domain, with the rest obtained from reference TRBV7-3 and TRBJ2-3, is as follows: GAGVSQTPSNKVTEKGKYVELRCDPISGHTALYWYRQSLGQGPEFLIYFQGTGAADDSGLPNDRFFAVRPEGSVSTLKIQRTERGDSAVYLCASSSGEGTDTQYFGPGTRLTVL.

The J gene is TRBJ2-5, the V gene TRBV10-2; D call uncertain. Trimming removed 7 bases from V and 5 bases from J, with 11 bases in between. This CDR3 comprises 12 residues. CDR1 WSHSY and CDR2 SAAADI come from the germline V gene. The CDR3 is CASTSGSETQYF. For the CDR3, the DNA is TGCGCCAGCACGTCAGGTTCGGAGACCCAGTACTTC.